This T cell receptor beta chain derives from a study of cytomegalovirus exposure and HLA in healthy donors. Study conclusions and caveats: As confirmed in vitro, a few CMV-associated chains were specific for CMV antigens.

The germline V and J ends were trimmed by 1 base and 2 bases, with 14 bases remaining between them. The CDR3 totals 16 residues. Germline CDR1 and CDR2: SEHNR and FQNEAQ (reference sequence). This table comes from immunoSEQ multiplex PCR, and its TCRdb copy is limited to in-frame clones, with some not included. Among about 130,000 clones listed, about 80% were seen once. Notes on this clone: Antigen unknown.

The source of this sequence is a man younger than 40 in good health and CMV-seropositive. The sequenced sample consisted of PBMCs. V usage is TRBV7-9 and J usage is TRBJ1-2; maybe TRBD1 (5 bases). The CDR3 loop is CASSLGGDRSNYGYTF. The CDR3 DNA reads as TGTGCCAGCAGCTTAGGGGGCGACCGATCCAACTATGGCTACACCTTC. Supplemented by reference TRBV7-9 and TRBJ1-2, the full variable domain reads DTGVSQNPRHKITKRGQNVTFRCDPISEHNRLYWYRQTLGQGPEFLTYFQNEAQLEKSRLLSDRFSAERPKGSFSTLEIQRTEQGDSAMYLCASSLGGDRSNYGYTFGSGTRLTVV.